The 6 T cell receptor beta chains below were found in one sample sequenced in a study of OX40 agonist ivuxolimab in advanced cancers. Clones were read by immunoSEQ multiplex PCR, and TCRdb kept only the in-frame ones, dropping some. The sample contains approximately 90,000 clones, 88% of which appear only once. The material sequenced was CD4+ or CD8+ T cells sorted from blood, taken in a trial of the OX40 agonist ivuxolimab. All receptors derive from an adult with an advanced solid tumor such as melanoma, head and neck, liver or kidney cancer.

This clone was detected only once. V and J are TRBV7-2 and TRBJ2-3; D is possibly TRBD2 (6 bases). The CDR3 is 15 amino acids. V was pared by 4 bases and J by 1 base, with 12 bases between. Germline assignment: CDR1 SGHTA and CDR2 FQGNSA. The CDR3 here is CASSSPQRGTDTQYF. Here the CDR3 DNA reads TGTGCCAGCAGCTCCCCCCAGCGGGGCACAGATACGCAGTATTTT.

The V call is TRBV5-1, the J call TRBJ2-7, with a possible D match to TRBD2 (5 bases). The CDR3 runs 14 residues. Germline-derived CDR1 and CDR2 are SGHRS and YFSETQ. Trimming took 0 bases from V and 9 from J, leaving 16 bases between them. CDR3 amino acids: CASSLDTGRAGQYF. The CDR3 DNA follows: TGCGCCAGCAGCTTGGATACCGGCCGCGCGGGGCAGTACTTC.

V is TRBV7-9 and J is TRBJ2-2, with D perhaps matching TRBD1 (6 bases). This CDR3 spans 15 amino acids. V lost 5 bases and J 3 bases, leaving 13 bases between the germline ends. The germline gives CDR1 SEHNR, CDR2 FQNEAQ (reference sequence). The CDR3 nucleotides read TGTGCCAGCAGCGAAAGGACAGCTCACACCGGGGAGCTGTTTTTT. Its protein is CASSERTAHTGELFF. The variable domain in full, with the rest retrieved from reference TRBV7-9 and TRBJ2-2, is DTGVSQNPRHKITKRGQNVTFRCDPISEHNRLYWYRQTLGQGPEFLTYFQNEAQLEKSRLLSDRFSAERPKGSFSTLEIQRTEQGDSAMYLCASSERTAHTGELFFGEGSRLTVL.

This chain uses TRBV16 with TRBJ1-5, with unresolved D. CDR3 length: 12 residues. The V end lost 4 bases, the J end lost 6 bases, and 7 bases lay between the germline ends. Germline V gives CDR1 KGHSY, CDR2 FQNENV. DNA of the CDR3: TGTGCCAGCAGCCTTTCGGGTCAGCCCCAGCATTTT. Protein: CASSLSGQPQHF.

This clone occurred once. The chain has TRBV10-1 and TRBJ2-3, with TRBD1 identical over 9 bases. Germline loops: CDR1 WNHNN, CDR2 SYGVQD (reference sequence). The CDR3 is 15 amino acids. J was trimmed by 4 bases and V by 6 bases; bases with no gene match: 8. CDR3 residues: CASRSSGQGADTQYF. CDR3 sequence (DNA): TGCGCCAGCAGAAGTTCGGGACAGGGAGCAGATACGCAGTATTTT.

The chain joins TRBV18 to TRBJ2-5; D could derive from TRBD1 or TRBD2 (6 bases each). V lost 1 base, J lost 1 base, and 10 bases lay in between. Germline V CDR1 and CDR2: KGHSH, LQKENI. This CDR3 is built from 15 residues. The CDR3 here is CASSPRGAAQETQYF. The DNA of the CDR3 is TGTGCCAGCTCACCACGGGGGGCCGCCCAAGAGACCCAGTACTTC.